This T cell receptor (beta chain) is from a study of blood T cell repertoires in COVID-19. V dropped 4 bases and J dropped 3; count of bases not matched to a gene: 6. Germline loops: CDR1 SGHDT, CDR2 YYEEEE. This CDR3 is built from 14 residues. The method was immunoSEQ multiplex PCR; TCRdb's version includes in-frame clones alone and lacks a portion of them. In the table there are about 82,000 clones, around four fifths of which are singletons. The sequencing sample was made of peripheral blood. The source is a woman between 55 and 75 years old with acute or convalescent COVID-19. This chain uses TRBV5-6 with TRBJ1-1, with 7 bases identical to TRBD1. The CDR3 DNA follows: TGTGCCAGCAGCCGGGGACAGTCCTACACTGAAGCTTTCTTT. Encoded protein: CASSRGQSYTEAFF. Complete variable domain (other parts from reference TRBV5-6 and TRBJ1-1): DAGVTQSPTHLIKTRGQQVTLRCSPKSGHDTVSWYQQALGQGPQFIFQYYEEEERQRGNFPDRFSGHQFPNYSSELNVNALLLGDSALYLCASSRGQSYTEAFFGQGTRLTVV.